This TCR beta chain was observed in a study of T cell repertoires in cytomegalovirus infection (dated by TCRdb to between 2018 and 2020). Some background on the complete study: Because public TCR beta signatures pointed to carriage of CMV infection together with the matching HLA type, the HLA type of each donor mattered for the analysis.

The reads were generated on an Illumina HiSeq 1500. Using fastp trimming at Q25 and MiXCR clonotype assembly, TCRdb reanalyzed the public sequencing data and kept in-frame beta chains. Rows with one shared CDR3 protein collapse into an entry with the most common genes and DNA. For this sample there are around 330,000 distinct CDR3 sequences; about 17% appear just once. More than 10% of the sample is held by the ten biggest clonotypes. The table lists this clonotype with a few counts. This clone's antigen is unknown. Base qualities are not provided; no much larger clone lies one nucleotide away. The germline V gene provides CDR1 ENHRY and CDR2 SYGVKD. The germline ends are 13 bases apart after V is trimmed by 4 bases and J by 1 base. The CDR3, from cysteine to phenylalanine, totals 15 residues. Only CDR3 DNA remains: 45 bases, in frame from the first base. What the research found in general, with its limitations: In the ex vivo response, HLA-C-restricted CMV-specific TCR beta clonotypes were dominant, and in two of eight donors the single most frequent clonotype came from this HLA-C-restricted group. In both this cohort and an independent cohort of approximately 350 donors, the cumulative frequency of public TCR beta family members distinguished carriers of CMV infection plus the relevant HLA type.

The source is a human donor in good health (CMV status not recorded). Some clones in this sample may be carry-over from other donors' samples. This receptor chain uses TRBV10-3 and TRBJ1-1; a tentative D call is TRBD1 (6 bases match). Material for sequencing was PBMCs. The CDR3 protein: CAISGVQGRNTEAFF. Here is the DNA: TGTGCCATCAGTGGAGTACAGGGACGGAACACTGAAGCTTTCTTT.